This T cell receptor beta chain was recovered during a study of T cell clones after liver transplantation. Study summary: TCRbeta sequencing after a pre-transplant mixed lymphocyte reaction identified graft-donor-reactive clones, later tracked in post-transplant blood.

The CDR3 spans 15 residues. V was pared by 5 bases and J by 4 bases, with 6 bases of the junction left unmatched. From germline, CDR1 is SGHRS and CDR2 YFSETQ. Libraries were prepared by immunoSEQ multiplex PCR; TCRdb keeps only in-frame clonotypes and omits some of them. This table holds roughly 100,000 clones, 84% found once. This TCR derives from a human patient who received a liver transplant. A subset of T cells may come from the graft donor. V and J are TRBV5-1 and TRBJ2-5, with 12 positions matching TRBD2. Sequences were derived from CD4+ T cells from blood, sampled 45 to 50 months after liver transplant. The CDR3 sequence is CASRRPGLAGETQYF. The CDR3 nucleotides are TGCGCCAGCAGGCGGCCGGGACTAGCGGGAGAGACCCAGTACTTC.